This entry lists 29 T cell receptor beta chains sequenced from one sample in a study of blood T cell repertoires in COVID-19. Here immunoSEQ multiplex PCR was the method, and the copy in TCRdb shows in-frame clones only, minus some. The data show 130,000 to 150,000 clones, 87% seen once. Sequenced material: peripheral blood. Receptor source: a woman aged 45-65 years with acute or convalescent COVID-19.

The rearrangement joins TRBV4-2 to TRBJ2-7, with 11 bases that match TRBD2. This CDR3 has 16 amino acids. CDR1 and CDR2 from the germline V gene are LGHNA and YNFKEQ. V trimming: 3 bases; J trimming: 3 bases; junction bases outside the gene matches: 7. The CDR3, as DNA: TGTGCCAGCAGCCAGGCCTCGACTAGCGGGATCTACGAGCAGTACTTC. Amino acids: CASSQASTSGIYEQYF.

The chain couples TRBV9 to TRBJ2-7; D ambiguous. Germline V gene lookup returns CDR1 SGDLS and CDR2 YYNGEE. The CDR3 length is 12 residues. V gave up 0 bases and J gave up 5 bases, with 6 bases separating them. CDR3 sequence: CASSVGGHEQYF. Written as DNA, the CDR3 is TGTGCCAGCAGCGTAGGAGGCCACGAGCAGTACTTC. The full variable domain, completed using reference TRBV9 and TRBJ2-7, is DSGVTQTPKHLITATGQRVTLRCSPRSGDLSVYWYQQSLDQGLQFLIQYYNGEERAKGNILERFSAQQFPDLHSELNLSSLELGDSALYFCASSVGGHEQYFGPGTRLTVT.

This clone was counted between two and nine times. In the same sample, other DNA sequences code for this CDR3. The gene calls are TRBV5-1 and TRBJ1-6; the match to TRBD1 covers 9 bases. Germline V gene data show CDR1 as SGHRS and CDR2 as YFSETQ. After removal of 4 bases from V and 10 bases from J, the junction contained 6 bases not matched to a gene. The length of the CDR3 is 14 residues. CDR3 coding DNA: TGCGCCAGCAGCCTGGACAGGGGACGGTCACCCCTCCACTTT. This encodes CASSLDRGRSPLHF.

The rearrangement links TRBV5-1 to TRBJ2-5, with D perhaps matching TRBD1 (6 bases). Trimming removed 4 bases at V and 10 bases at J, with 14 bases between. The CDR3 runs to 12 residues. Germline V lookup: CDR1 SGHRS, CDR2 YFSETQ. CDR3: CASSQQGSYQYF. In nucleotides, the CDR3 is TGCGCCAGCAGCCAACAGGGATCGTACCAGTACTTC.

The CDR3 loop reads CASSGLSGGAATGELFF. The DNA for the CDR3 is TGTGCCAGCAGTGGACTAAGCGGGGGGGCGGCCACCGGGGAGCTGTTTTTT. J is TRBJ2-2 and V is TRBV2; 10 bases line up with TRBD2. V lost 4 bases, J lost 4 bases, and 9 bases stayed unmatched. Germline V gene data show CDR1 as SNHLY and CDR2 as FYNNEI. The CDR3 is made up of 17 amino acids.

The genes are TRBV19 and TRBJ2-2, with 7 bases that match TRBD2. Germline trimming cut 7 bases from V and 7 bases from J; bases unmatched to any gene: 6. This CDR3 spans 13 amino acids. Per germline, CDR1 LNHDA and CDR2 SQIVND (reference sequence). The CDR3 DNA sequence: TGTGCCAGTACCCCGGGGGGAAACGGGGAGCTGTTTTTT. It translates to CASTPGGNGELFF.

This clone appeared a few times. J is TRBJ1-2 and V is TRBV4-2; TRBD1 aligns across 8 bases. CDR3 size: 15 residues. Germline CDR1 LGHNA, CDR2 YNFKEQ. V lost 4 bases to trimming and J lost 4 bases; unmatched junction nucleotides: 8. CDR3 amino acids: CASSRERQGLYGYTF. The CDR3 DNA follows: TGTGCCAGCAGCCGAGAGAGACAGGGGCTCTATGGCTACACCTTC.

The chain carries TRBV29-1 and TRBJ1-3; D might be TRBD1 (5 bases). This CDR3 region has 13 residues. Per the germline V gene, CDR1 is SQVTM and CDR2 is ANQGSEA. The V and J ends lost 5 bases and 2 bases respectively, with 10 bases between them. This CDR3 is CSVQGGTGNTIYF. CDR3 coding DNA: TGCAGCGTTCAGGGCGGAACTGGAAACACCATATATTTT.

The V call is TRBV5-1, the J call TRBJ1-2; a weak D match, TRBD1 (5 bases). CDR1 and CDR2 (germline): SGHRS, YFSETQ. The germline V and J ends were trimmed by 4 bases and 3 bases, with 13 bases remaining between them. The CDR3 loop spans 14 amino acids. The CDR3 nucleotides read TGCGCCAGCAGCCCAAGACAGACCCACTATGGCTACACCTTC. Translated, it gives CASSPRQTHYGYTF.

This clone showed up just once. This sequence joins TRBV11-2 and TRBJ2-3; possibly TRBD2 for D (6 bases). The V end lost 5 bases, the J end lost 0 bases, and 15 bases lay between the germline ends. CDR3 length: 16 amino acids. CDR1 SGHAT and CDR2 FQNNGV come from the germline V gene. This CDR3 is CASSPRRGSSTDTQYF. The CDR3 coding sequence is TGTGCCAGCAGCCCCAGGAGGGGCTCTAGCACAGATACGCAGTATTTT.

The gene calls are TRBV11-2 and TRBJ2-3, with 15 bases aligning to TRBD2. V dropped 5 bases and J dropped 5; count of bases not matched to a gene: 5. CDR3 length equals 16 residues. CDR1 is SGHAT, CDR2 FQNNGV, per germline. CDR3 protein: CASSPGLAGGIDTQYF. CDR3 DNA: TGTGCCAGCAGCCCGGGACTAGCGGGAGGAATAGATACGCAGTATTTT.

The genes are TRBV3-1 (or the pseudogene TRBV3-2) and TRBJ2-3; 7 bases agree with TRBD1. Trimming removed 4 bases from V and 0 bases from J; junction bases left unmatched: 4. Germline loops: CDR1 LGHDT, CDR2 YNNKEL (reference sequence). The length of the CDR3 is 15 residues. CDR3 protein: CASSRLQGSTDTQYF. CDR3 nucleotide sequence: TGTGCCAGCAGCCGCCTACAGGGGAGCACAGATACGCAGTATTTT.

The chain joins TRBV6-4 to TRBJ2-2; no clear D. The V and J ends lost 2 bases and 1 base respectively, with 5 bases between them. The CDR3 extends over 14 amino acids. The V gene's germline CDR1 is MRHNA and CDR2 SNTAGT. CDR3 DNA sequence: TGTGCCAGCAGTGACAGCGTGAACACCGGGGAGCTGTTTTTT. Translating it yields CASSDSVNTGELFF.

V gene TRBV15 combines with J gene TRBJ1-1, with D unresolved. CDR3 length: 14 residues. Trimming took off 1 base at V and 1 base at J, with 7 bases between the two ends. Germline V gene lookup returns CDR1 LNHNV and CDR2 YYDKDF (reference sequence). CDR3: CATSRVHENTEAFF. The CDR3 DNA sequence: TGTGCCACCAGCAGAGTACACGAGAACACTGAAGCTTTCTTT.

V and J are TRBV7-2 and TRBJ2-3; 10 nucleotides match TRBD2. J lost 6 bases, V lost 9 bases, and 6 bases had no gene match. The CDR3 contains 13 residues. Germline V CDR1 and CDR2: SGHTA, FQGNSA. CDR3: CASASGRSDTQYF. The CDR3, as DNA: TGTGCCAGTGCTAGCGGGAGATCGGATACGCAGTATTTT.

This clone was seen just once. The chain joins TRBV3-1 (or the pseudogene TRBV3-2) to TRBJ1-6, with TRBD1 identical over 7 bases. The CDR3 sequence is 15 residues long. The ends lost 1 base at V and 8 bases at J; junction bases unmatched: 5. Germline CDR1 is LGHDT and CDR2 is YNNKEL (reference sequence). CDR3 sequence (DNA): TGTGCCAGCAGCCAAGGAGTCAGGGGGGATTCACCCCTCCACTTT. It specifies CASSQGVRGDSPLHF.

J is TRBJ2-3 and V is TRBV25-1; possible D gene TRBD2, 6 bases. The V gene's germline CDR1 is MGHDK and CDR2 SYGVNS. There are 15 residues in the CDR3. Trimming cost V 4 bases and J 3 bases, with 14 bases left between them. The DNA for the CDR3 is TGTGCCAGCAGTGCCTGGGACTGGACTACAGATACGCAGTATTTT. As protein: CASSAWDWTTDTQYF. Full variable domain (outside the CDR3, taken from reference TRBV25-1 and TRBJ2-3): EADIYQTPRYLVIGTGKKITLECSQTMGHDKMYWYQQDPGMELHLIHYSYGVNSTEKGDLSSESTVSRIRTEHFPLTLESARPSHTSQYLCASSAWDWTTDTQYFGPGTRLTVL.

The rearrangement links TRBV29-1 to TRBJ1-3; 7 positions match TRBD1. CDR1 and CDR2 (germline): SQVTM, ANQGSEA. The V and J ends lost 2 bases and 2 bases, in that order; junction bases with no gene match: 0. The CDR3 spans 13 residues. CDR3 region: CSVETGAGNTIYF. CDR3 sequence (DNA): TGCAGCGTTGAAACAGGGGCTGGAAACACCATATATTTT.

The V and J genes are TRBV3-1 (or the pseudogene TRBV3-2) and TRBJ2-1, with 12 positions matching TRBD2. After removal of 0 bases from V and 4 bases from J, the junction contained 10 bases not matched to a gene. Germline V gives CDR1 LGHDT, CDR2 YNNKEL (reference sequence). The length of the CDR3 is 19 residues. The CDR3: CASSQDGLAGGPLYNEQFF. The CDR3 DNA reads as TGTGCCAGCAGCCAAGACGGTCTAGCGGGAGGGCCGTTGTACAATGAGCAGTTCTTC.

The genes are TRBV19 and TRBJ1-6; D is undetermined. V was cut by 3 bases and J by 1 base, with 10 bases left in between. The length of the CDR3 is 16 residues. In germline, CDR1 is LNHDA, CDR2 SQIVND (reference sequence). The CDR3 DNA sequence: TGTGCCAGTAGTATCGGGAAATGGTCCTATAATTCACCCCTCCACTTT. It translates to CASSIGKWSYNSPLHF. The full variable domain, with the rest looked up from reference TRBV19 and TRBJ1-6, is DGGITQSPKYLFRKEGQNVTLSCEQNLNHDAMYWYRQDPGQGLRLIYYSQIVNDFQKGDIAEGYSVSREKKESFPLTVTSAQKNPTAFYLCASSIGKWSYNSPLHFGNGTRLTVT.

V and J are TRBV10-2 and TRBJ2-7; 7 positions match TRBD2. In germline, CDR1 is WSHSY, CDR2 SAAADI. The CDR3 extends over 15 amino acids. With 3 bases clipped from V and 6 bases from J, the junction kept 11 bases outside the gene matches. The CDR3 sequence is CASSDLGLSVTEQYF. In DNA form, the CDR3 reads TGCGCCAGCAGTGACCTGGGACTAAGCGTAACCGAGCAGTACTTC.

The rearrangement uses TRBV5-6 and TRBJ1-1, with D tentatively TRBD1 (6 bases). The CDR3 length is 12 residues. Germline V CDR1 and CDR2: SGHDT, YYEEEE. V lost 4 bases and J 7 bases, leaving 11 bases between the germline ends. The DNA of the CDR3 is TGTGCCAGCAGCGACAGACAGGTTGAAGCTTTCTTT. This codes for CASSDRQVEAFF.

This clone appeared a single time. V usage is TRBV7-9 and J usage is TRBJ2-3, with TRBD1 matching over 7 bases. This CDR3 contains 16 residues. Germline CDR1 SEHNR, CDR2 FQNEAQ (reference sequence). V shed 5 bases and J 4 bases; nucleotides not matched to a gene: 12. The CDR3 region has the DNA TGTGCCAGCAGCCCCAGCGGACAGGTAGGGGCAGATACGCAGTATTTT. Translated, it gives CASSPSGQVGADTQYF.

This sequence joins TRBV5-1 and TRBJ2-7; 11 bases line up with TRBD1. The CDR3 extends over 15 amino acids. J was trimmed by 9 bases and V by 3 bases; bases with no gene match: 11. In germline, CDR1 is SGHRS, CDR2 YFSETQ. The CDR3, as DNA: TGCGCCAGCAGCTGGGACAGGGGGACAACTGTTGGGCAGTACTTC. Its protein product is CASSWDRGTTVGQYF.

V and J are TRBV25-1 and TRBJ2-7, with TRBD1 identical over 7 bases. Losses at the gene ends were 6 bases for V and 0 bases for J; bases not matched to a gene: 8. The CDR3 totals 15 residues. The V gene's germline CDR1 is MGHDK and CDR2 SYGVNS. As DNA, the CDR3 is TGTGCCAGCAGCCCTGGACAGGCATCCTCCTACGAGCAGTACTTC. It specifies CASSPGQASSYEQYF.

The chain has TRBV3-1 (or the pseudogene TRBV3-2) and TRBJ1-3; 7 bases are a match to TRBD1. CDR3 size: 15 residues. The J segment lost 2 bases and the V segment lost 4 bases, leaving 5 bases of the junction unmatched. Germline CDR1 reads LGHDT; CDR2 reads YNNKEL (reference sequence). The CDR3 sequence: CASSRDSVTGNTIYF. The CDR3 nucleotides read TGTGCCAGCAGCCGGGACAGCGTTACTGGAAACACCATATATTTT.

V and J are TRBV6-2 or TRBV6-3 and TRBJ1-1; tentative D call: TRBD1 (5 bases). The CDR3 contains 14 residues. Germline V gene lookup returns CDR1 MNHEY and CDR2 SVGEGT. The V gene lost 2 bases and the J gene lost 1 base, with 8 bases spanning the gap. CDR3 region: CASSYGGWNTEAFF. CDR3 in DNA: TGTGCCAGCAGTTACGGGGGGTGGAACACTGAAGCTTTCTTT.

This sequence joins TRBV4-2 and TRBJ2-7, with a weak D call TRBD1 (5 bases). This CDR3 comprises 16 residues. Per germline, CDR1 LGHNA and CDR2 YNFKEQ. Trimming removed 0 bases from V and 4 bases from J, with 16 bases in between. CDR3 residues: CASSQDRNRIGYEQYF. For the CDR3, the DNA is TGTGCCAGCAGCCAAGATCGCAACAGGATCGGATACGAGCAGTACTTC.

V gene TRBV6-4 combines with J gene TRBJ2-1; a weak D match, TRBD2 (5 bases). CDR1 MRHNA and CDR2 SNTAGT come from the germline V gene. Trimming shortened V by 3 bases and J by 7 bases, and 16 bases separated the two germline ends. The CDR3 covers 15 residues. CDR3 sequence reads: CASSERVEGGNEQFF. CDR3 nucleotides: TGTGCCAGCAGTGAGCGGGTAGAAGGTGGGAATGAGCAGTTCTTC.